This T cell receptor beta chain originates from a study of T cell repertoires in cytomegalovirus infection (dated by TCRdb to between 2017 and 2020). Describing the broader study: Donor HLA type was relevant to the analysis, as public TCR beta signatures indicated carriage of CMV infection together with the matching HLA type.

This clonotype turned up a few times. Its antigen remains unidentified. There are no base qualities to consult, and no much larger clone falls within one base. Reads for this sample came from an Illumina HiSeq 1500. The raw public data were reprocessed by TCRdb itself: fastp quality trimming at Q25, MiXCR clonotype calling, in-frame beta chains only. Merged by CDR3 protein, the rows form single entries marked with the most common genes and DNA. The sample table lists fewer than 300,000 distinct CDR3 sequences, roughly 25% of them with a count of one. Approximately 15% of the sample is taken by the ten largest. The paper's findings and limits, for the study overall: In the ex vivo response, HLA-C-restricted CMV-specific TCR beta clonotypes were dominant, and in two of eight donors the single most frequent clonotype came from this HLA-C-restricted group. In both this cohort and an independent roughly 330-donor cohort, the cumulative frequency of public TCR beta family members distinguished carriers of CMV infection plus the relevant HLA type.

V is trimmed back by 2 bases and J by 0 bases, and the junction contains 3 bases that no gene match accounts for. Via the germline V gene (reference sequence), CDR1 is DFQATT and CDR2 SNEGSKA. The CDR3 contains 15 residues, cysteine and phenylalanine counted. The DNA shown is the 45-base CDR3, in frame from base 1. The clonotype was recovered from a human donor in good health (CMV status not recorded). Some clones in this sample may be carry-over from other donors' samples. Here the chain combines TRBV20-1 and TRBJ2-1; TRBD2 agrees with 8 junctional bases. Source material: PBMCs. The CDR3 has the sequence CSARKGLDSYNEQFF. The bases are TGCAGTGCTAGAAAGGGACTAGACTCCTACAATGAGCAGTTCTTC.